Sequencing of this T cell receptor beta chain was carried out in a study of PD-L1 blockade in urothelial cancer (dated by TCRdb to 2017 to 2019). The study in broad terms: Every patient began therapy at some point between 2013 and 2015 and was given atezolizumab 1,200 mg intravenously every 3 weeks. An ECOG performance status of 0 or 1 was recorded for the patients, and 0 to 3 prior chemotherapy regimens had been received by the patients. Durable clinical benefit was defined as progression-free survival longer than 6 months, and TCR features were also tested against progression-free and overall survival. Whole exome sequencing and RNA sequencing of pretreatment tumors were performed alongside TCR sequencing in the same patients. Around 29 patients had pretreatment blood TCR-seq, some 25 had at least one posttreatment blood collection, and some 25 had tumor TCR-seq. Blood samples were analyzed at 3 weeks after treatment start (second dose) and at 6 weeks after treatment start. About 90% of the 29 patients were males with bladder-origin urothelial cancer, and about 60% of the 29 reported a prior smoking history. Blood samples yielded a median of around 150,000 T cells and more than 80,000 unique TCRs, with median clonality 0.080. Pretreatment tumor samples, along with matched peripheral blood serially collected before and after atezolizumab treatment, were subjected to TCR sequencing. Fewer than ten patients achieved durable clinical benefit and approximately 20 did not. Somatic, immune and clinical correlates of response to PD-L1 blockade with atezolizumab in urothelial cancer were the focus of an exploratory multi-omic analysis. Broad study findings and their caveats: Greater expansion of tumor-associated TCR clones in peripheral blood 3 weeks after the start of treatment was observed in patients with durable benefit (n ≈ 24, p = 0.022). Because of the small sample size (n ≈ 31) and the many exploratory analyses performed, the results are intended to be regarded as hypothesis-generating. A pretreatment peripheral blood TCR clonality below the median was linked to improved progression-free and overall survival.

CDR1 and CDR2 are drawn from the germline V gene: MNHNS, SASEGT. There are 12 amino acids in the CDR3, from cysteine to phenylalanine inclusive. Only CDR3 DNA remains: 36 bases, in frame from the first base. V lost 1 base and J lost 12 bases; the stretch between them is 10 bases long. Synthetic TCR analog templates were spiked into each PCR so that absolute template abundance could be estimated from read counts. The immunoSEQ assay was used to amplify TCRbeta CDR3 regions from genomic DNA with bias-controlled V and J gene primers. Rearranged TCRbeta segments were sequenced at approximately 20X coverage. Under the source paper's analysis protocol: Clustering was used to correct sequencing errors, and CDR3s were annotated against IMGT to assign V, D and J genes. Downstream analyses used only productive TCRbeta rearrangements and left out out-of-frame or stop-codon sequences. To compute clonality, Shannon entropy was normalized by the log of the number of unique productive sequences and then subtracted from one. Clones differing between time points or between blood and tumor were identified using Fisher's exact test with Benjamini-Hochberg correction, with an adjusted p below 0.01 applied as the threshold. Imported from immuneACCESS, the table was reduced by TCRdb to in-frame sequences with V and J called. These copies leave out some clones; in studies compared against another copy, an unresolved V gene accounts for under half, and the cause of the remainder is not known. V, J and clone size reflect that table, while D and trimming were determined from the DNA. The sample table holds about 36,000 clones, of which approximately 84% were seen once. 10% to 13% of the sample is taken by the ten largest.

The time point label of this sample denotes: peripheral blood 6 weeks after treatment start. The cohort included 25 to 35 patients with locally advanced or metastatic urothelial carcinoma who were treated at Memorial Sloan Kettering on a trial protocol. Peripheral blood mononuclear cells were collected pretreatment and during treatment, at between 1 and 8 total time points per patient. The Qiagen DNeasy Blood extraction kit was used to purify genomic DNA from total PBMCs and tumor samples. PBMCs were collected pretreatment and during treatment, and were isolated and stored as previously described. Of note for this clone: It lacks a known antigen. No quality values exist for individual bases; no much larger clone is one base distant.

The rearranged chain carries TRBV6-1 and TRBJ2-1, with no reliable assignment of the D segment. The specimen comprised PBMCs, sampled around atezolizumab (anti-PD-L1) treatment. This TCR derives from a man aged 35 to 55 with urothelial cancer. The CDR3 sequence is CASSEVPSSQFF. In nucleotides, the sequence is TGTGCCAGCAGTGAAGTGCCCAGTTCGCAGTTCTTC.